Listed below are T cell receptor beta chains from one sample, sequenced in a study of cytomegalovirus exposure and HLA in healthy donors. The repertoire was sequenced with immunoSEQ multiplex PCR; TCRdb's copy has only in-frame clones and lacks some. The sample contains around 140,000 clones, over 70% of which appear only once. The sample was PBMCs. These receptors all come from a man aged 35-49 years in good health and CMV-seronegative. Both conserved end residues are part of each CDR3. The order of the fields is CDR3 length, V gene, D gene, clone size, J gene, CDR3 protein, CDR3 DNA. D genes are given only for firm matches. Size is stated for part of the rows, as once, few or many counts, or as a class when the clone is expanded.

CDR3 length: 16; V gene: TRBV7-9; D gene: TRBD1; clone size: -; J gene: TRBJ1-6; CDR3 protein: CASSWLTGGIGSPLHF; CDR3 DNA: TGTGCCAGCAGCTGGTTGACAGGGGGCATTGGTTCACCCCTCCACTTT
CDR3 length: 18; V gene: TRBV27; D gene: TRBD1; clone size: -; J gene: TRBJ2-7; CDR3 protein: CASSLRPPAGQASPEQYF; CDR3 DNA: TGTGCCAGCAGCCTTCGCCCTCCCGCGGGACAGGCTAGCCCTGAGCAGTACTTC
CDR3 length: 16; V gene: TRBV11-3; D gene: TRBD1; clone size: -; J gene: TRBJ1-1; CDR3 protein: CASSSTGGGMNTEAFF; CDR3 DNA: TGTGCCAGCAGTAGTACAGGGGGCGGAATGAACACTGAAGCTTTCTTT
CDR3 length: 15; V gene: TRBV27; D gene: -; clone size: -; J gene: TRBJ2-3; CDR3 protein: CASSDRQRARDTQYF; CDR3 DNA: TGTGCCAGCTCCGATCGACAGCGCGCTCGGGATACGCAGTATTTT
CDR3 length: 12; V gene: TRBV5-1; D gene: -; clone size: -; J gene: TRBJ2-3; CDR3 protein: CASTLDQNTQYF; CDR3 DNA: TGCGCCAGCACCCTAGACCAGAATACGCAGTATTTT
CDR3 length: 15; V gene: TRBV19; D gene: -; clone size: -; J gene: TRBJ2-6; CDR3 protein: CASSIKGSGANVLTF; CDR3 DNA: TGTGCCAGTAGTATAAAGGGGTCTGGGGCCAACGTCCTGACTTTC
CDR3 length: 13; V gene: TRBV30; D gene: -; clone size: -; J gene: TRBJ1-5; CDR3 protein: CAWSRGSSQPQHF; CDR3 DNA: TGTGCCTGGAGTAGGGGTTCCAGTCAGCCCCAGCATTTT
CDR3 length: 14; V gene: TRBV2; D gene: -; clone size: -; J gene: TRBJ1-2; CDR3 protein: CASSDLLINYGYTF; CDR3 DNA: TGTGCCAGCAGTGATCTACTAATTAACTATGGCTACACCTTC
CDR3 length: 13; V gene: TRBV5-1; D gene: -; clone size: -; J gene: TRBJ2-7; CDR3 protein: CASSLFAGYEQYF; CDR3 DNA: TGCGCCAGCAGCTTGTTCGCCGGCTACGAGCAGTACTTC
CDR3 length: 14; V gene: TRBV19; D gene: TRBD1; clone size: -; J gene: TRBJ1-5; CDR3 protein: CASSTGQVQQPQHF; CDR3 DNA: TGTGCCAGTAGTACGGGACAGGTCCAGCAGCCCCAGCATTTT
CDR3 length: 14; V gene: TRBV27; D gene: TRBD1; clone size: -; J gene: TRBJ1-2; CDR3 protein: CASRSGTGNYGYTF; CDR3 DNA: TGTGCCAGCAGGTCCGGGACAGGGAACTATGGCTACACCTTC
CDR3 length: 14; V gene: TRBV7-3; D gene: -; clone size: -; J gene: TRBJ2-5; CDR3 protein: CASSLKGREETQYF; CDR3 DNA: TGTGCCAGCAGCTTAAAAGGCAGGGAAGAGACCCAGTACTTC
CDR3 length: 12; V gene: TRBV5-1; D gene: -; clone size: -; J gene: TRBJ1-2; CDR3 protein: CASSLDRDGYTF; CDR3 DNA: TGCGCCAGCAGCTTGGACAGGGATGGCTACACCTTC
CDR3 length: 16; V gene: TRBV5-8; D gene: -; clone size: -; J gene: TRBJ1-1; CDR3 protein: CASSPRARDWNTEAFF; CDR3 DNA: TGTGCCAGCAGTCCCCGGGCCCGGGACTGGAACACTGAAGCTTTCTTT
CDR3 length: 15; V gene: TRBV9; D gene: -; clone size: few; J gene: TRBJ1-3; CDR3 protein: CASSVESASGNTIYF; CDR3 DNA: TGTGCCAGCAGCGTAGAGAGCGCCTCTGGAAACACCATATATTTT
CDR3 length: 14; V gene: TRBV4-3; D gene: -; clone size: -; J gene: TRBJ2-2; CDR3 protein: CASSQAGVQGELFF; CDR3 DNA: TGCGCCAGCAGCCAAGCAGGGGTTCAAGGGGAGCTGTTTTTT
CDR3 length: 15; V gene: TRBV5-1; D gene: TRBD1; clone size: -; J gene: TRBJ1-1; CDR3 protein: CASSTQTGGGTEAFF; CDR3 DNA: TGCGCCAGCAGCACCCAGACAGGGGGAGGAACTGAAGCTTTCTTT
CDR3 length: 13; V gene: TRBV4-1; D gene: -; clone size: -; J gene: TRBJ2-7; CDR3 protein: CASSQDSRSEQYF; CDR3 DNA: TGCGCCAGCAGCCAAGACTCGCGCTCCGAGCAGTACTTC
CDR3 length: 13; V gene: TRBV7-2; D gene: -; clone size: -; J gene: TRBJ1-2; CDR3 protein: CASSLNRNYGYTF; CDR3 DNA: TGTGCCAGCAGCTTAAACAGGAACTATGGCTACACCTTC
CDR3 length: 14; V gene: TRBV6-5; D gene: TRBD1; clone size: -; J gene: TRBJ1-1; CDR3 protein: CASSDRTGNTEAFF; CDR3 DNA: TGTGCCAGCAGTGACCGGACAGGGAACACTGAAGCTTTCTTT
CDR3 length: 16; V gene: TRBV14; D gene: -; clone size: -; J gene: TRBJ2-1; CDR3 protein: CASSQFRTKTYNEQFF; CDR3 DNA: TGTGCCAGCAGCCAATTTAGGACTAAGACCTACAATGAGCAGTTCTTC
CDR3 length: 17; V gene: TRBV25-1; D gene: TRBD1; clone size: -; J gene: TRBJ2-5; CDR3 protein: CASSAPRTGLAVETQYF; CDR3 DNA: TGTGCCAGCAGTGCCCCCAGGACAGGCCTGGCGGTCGAGACCCAGTACTTC
CDR3 length: 15; V gene: TRBV18; D gene: -; clone size: -; J gene: TRBJ2-5; CDR3 protein: CASSVTGGAQETQYF; CDR3 DNA: TGTGCCAGCTCTGTCACGGGGGGCGCGCAAGAGACCCAGTACTTC
CDR3 length: 14; V gene: TRBV7-3; D gene: -; clone size: few; J gene: TRBJ1-1; CDR3 protein: CASSLGQLNTEAFF; CDR3 DNA: TGTGCCAGCAGCCTGGGACAATTGAACACTGAAGCTTTCTTT
CDR3 length: 15; V gene: TRBV6-6; D gene: TRBD1; clone size: once; J gene: TRBJ1-2; CDR3 protein: CASTPTGPTNYGYPF; CDR3 DNA: TGTGCCAGCACCCCGACAGGGCCAACTAACTATGGCTACCCCTTC
CDR3 length: 13; V gene: TRBV4-1; D gene: -; clone size: -; J gene: TRBJ1-1; CDR3 protein: CASSQGQPTEAFF; CDR3 DNA: TGCGCCAGCAGCCAAGGACAGCCTACGGAAGCTTTCTTT
CDR3 length: 16; V gene: TRBV28; D gene: TRBD1; clone size: -; J gene: TRBJ2-5; CDR3 protein: CASSSNPGTGMETQYF; CDR3 DNA: TGTGCCAGCAGTTCAAATCCCGGGACAGGGATGGAGACCCAGTACTTC
CDR3 length: 13; V gene: TRBV18; D gene: -; clone size: -; J gene: TRBJ1-4; CDR3 protein: CASSPWQGEKLFF; CDR3 DNA: TGTGCCAGCTCACCTTGGCAGGGTGAAAAACTGTTTTTT
CDR3 length: 12; V gene: TRBV9; D gene: -; clone size: -; J gene: TRBJ1-1; CDR3 protein: CASSPQRGEAFF; CDR3 DNA: TGTGCCAGCAGCCCACAGCGGGGCGAAGCTTTCTTT